These 3 T cell receptor beta chains originate from one sample sequenced in a study of T cells after posttransplantation cyclophosphamide. A marrow graft followed busulfan-fludarabine conditioning, with cyclophosphamide on days +3 and +4. Profiled with immunoSEQ multiplex PCR; TCRdb holds only in-frame clones, not every one. The profile shows 9,900 or so clones, 70% to 90% of them singletons. The input for sequencing was PBMCs, taken around 2,000 days after allogeneic stem cell transplant with posttransplant cyclophosphamide. The receptors shown here come from a female patient aged 50-59 years who received an allogeneic stem cell transplant from a related donor, was CMV-positive, and had no GVHD. Some T cells may have come from the graft donor.

This chain links TRBV27 with TRBJ2-1, with D perhaps matching TRBD1 (5 bases). This CDR3 region has 13 residues. From germline, CDR1 is MNHEY and CDR2 SMNVEV (reference sequence). The V end was cut by 3 bases, the J end by 13 bases, with 16 bases between. This chain's CDR3 is CASSFHVQVFQFF. CDR3 DNA: TGTGCCAGCAGTTTTCATGTACAGGTTTTTCAGTTCTTC.

J is TRBJ1-2 and V is TRBV19, with D possibly being TRBD1 (6 bases). The V and J ends lost 3 bases and 6 bases respectively, with 11 bases between them. The length of the CDR3 is 13 residues. The germline V gene encodes CDR1 LNHDA and CDR2 SQIVND (reference sequence). The CDR3 region is CASSIAAGDGYTF. CDR3 sequence (DNA): TGTGCCAGTAGTATTGCAGCAGGGGATGGCTACACCTTC.

The count of this clone is one. This chain connects TRBV11-3 to TRBJ2-3, with TRBD2 identical over 7 bases. CDR1 and CDR2 from the germline V gene are SGHNT and YENEEA. V gave up 1 base and J gave up 5 bases; unmatched junction bases: 3. CDR3 length: 14 residues. CDR3 DNA sequence: TGTGCCAGCAGCTTAGTTGCTAGCGGAGATACGCAGTATTTT. It encodes CASSLVASGDTQYF.